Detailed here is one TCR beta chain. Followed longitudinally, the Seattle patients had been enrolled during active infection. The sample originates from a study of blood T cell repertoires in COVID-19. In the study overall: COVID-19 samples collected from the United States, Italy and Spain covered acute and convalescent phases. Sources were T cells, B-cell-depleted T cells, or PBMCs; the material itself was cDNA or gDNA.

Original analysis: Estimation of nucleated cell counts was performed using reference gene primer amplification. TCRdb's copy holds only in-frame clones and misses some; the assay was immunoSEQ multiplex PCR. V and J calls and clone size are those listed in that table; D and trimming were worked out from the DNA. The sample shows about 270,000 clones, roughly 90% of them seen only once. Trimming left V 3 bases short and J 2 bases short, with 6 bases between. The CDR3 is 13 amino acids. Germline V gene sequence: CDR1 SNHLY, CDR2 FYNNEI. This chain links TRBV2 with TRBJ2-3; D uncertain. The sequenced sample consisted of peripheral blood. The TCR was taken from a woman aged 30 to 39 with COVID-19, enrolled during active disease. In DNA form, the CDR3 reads TGTGCCAGCAGTGACCGCTACACAGATACGCAGTATTTT. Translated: CASSDRYTDTQYF.